This TCR beta chain was captured by sequencing in a study of blood T cell repertoires in COVID-19. Study-wide background: T cells, B-cell-depleted T cells, or PBMCs provided the cDNA or gDNA that served as material.

Source study methods: The authors estimated nucleated cell counts from reference gene primer amplification. The protocol was immunoSEQ multiplex PCR, while the TCRdb copy is restricted to in-frame clones and leaves out a portion. Clone size and the V and J calls come from that table; the DNA yielded D and trimming. The table shows tens of thousands of clones, with about nine tenths occurring only once. Per the germline V gene, CDR1 is LNHDA and CDR2 is SQIVND (reference sequence). The length of the CDR3 is 17 residues. The J segment lost 2 bases and the V segment lost 5 bases, leaving 10 bases of the junction unmatched.

The sequenced material came from peripheral blood. This TCR was recovered from a human donor with active COVID-19. The donor label of this sample is uncertain. This sequence joins TRBV19 and TRBJ1-5; 9 positions agree with TRBD1. DNA for the CDR3: TGTGCCAGTAGTCCCGGACAGGGGCTTAGGGGCAATCAGCCCCAGCATTTT. Amino acid sequence: CASSPGQGLRGNQPQHF.